Below, 17 T cell receptor beta chains from the same sample are listed, as sequenced in a study of blood T cell repertoires in COVID-19. Here immunoSEQ multiplex PCR was the method, and the copy in TCRdb shows in-frame clones only, minus some. The table lists under 200,000 clones, about 83% of them singletons. The specimen was peripheral blood. The source of these receptors is a human donor in a cohort sampled during active COVID-19.

V gene TRBV5-4 combines with J gene TRBJ1-2, with a tentative D call TRBD1 (5 bases). Between the trimmed V and J ends, which lost 4 bases and 7 bases, there was a span of 17 bases. CDR1 SGHNT and CDR2 YYREEE come from the germline V gene (reference sequence). This CDR3 has 14 residues. The CDR3 DNA reads as TGTGCCAGCAGCCCGACAGAAGGGTTGGGTGGCTACACCTTC. This translates into CASSPTEGLGGYTF.

CDR3 bases: TGTGCCAGCACCTCGCGTGGGCAGGGGTACAATGAGCAGTTCTTC. Protein sequence: CASTSRGQGYNEQFF. V and J are TRBV7-2 and TRBJ2-1; D perhaps matches TRBD1 (6 bases). CDR1 and CDR2 from the germline V gene are SGHTA and FQGNSA. The V end was cut by 7 bases, the J end by 4 bases, with 17 bases between. CDR3 length equals 15 residues.

This clone was seen only once. The chain combines TRBV27 with TRBJ1-2; D is possibly TRBD1 (5 bases). Germline V gene data show CDR1 as MNHEY and CDR2 as SMNVEV (reference sequence). V was trimmed by 2 bases and J by 8 bases, leaving 18 bases between them. The CDR3 has 15 residues. CDR3 in DNA: TGTGCCAGCAGTTTAGGAGGGCAGGGCTGGGAGGGCTACACCTTC. It encodes CASSLGGQGWEGYTF.

CDR3 in amino acids: CASSFGGGGELFF. CDR3 sequence (DNA): TGTGCCAGCAGTTTTGGAGGAGGCGGGGAGCTGTTTTTT. The chain has TRBV28 and TRBJ2-2, with D possibly being TRBD2 (5 bases). This CDR3 spans 13 amino acids. CDR1 MDHEN and CDR2 SYDVKM come from the germline V gene. The V and J ends lost 3 bases and 7 bases respectively, with 9 bases between them. The variable domain in full, with the rest retrieved from reference TRBV28 and TRBJ2-2, is DVKVTQSSRYLVKRTGEKVFLECVQDMDHENMFWYRQDPGLGLRLIYFSYDVKMKEKGDIPEGYSVSREKKERFSLILESASTNQTSMYLCASSFGGGGELFFGEGSRLTVL.

The chain carries TRBV7-9 and TRBJ2-5, with a tentative D call TRBD2 (5 bases). CDR3 length: 13 amino acids. The germline V gene encodes CDR1 SEHNR and CDR2 FQNEAQ (reference sequence). Trimming pared 5 bases from V and 5 bases from J, leaving 12 bases between. In DNA, the CDR3 is TGTGCCAGCAGCCCCGGGGTGTTTGAGACCCAGTACTTC. This translates into CASSPGVFETQYF.

The CDR3 sequence is CASSRDSQKTQYF. For the CDR3, the DNA is TGCGCCAGCAGCCGGGACAGTCAAAAGACCCAGTACTTC. The chain couples TRBV10-1 to TRBJ2-5, with TRBD1 matching 7 bases. The CDR3 is made up of 13 amino acids. V shed 6 bases and J 6 bases; nucleotides not matched to a gene: 7. Germline assignment: CDR1 WNHNN and CDR2 SYGVQD (reference sequence).

The chain joins TRBV29-1 to TRBJ2-1; weak D call: TRBD1 (6 bases). Trimming cost V 7 bases and J 3 bases, with 13 bases left between them. CDR3 size: 13 residues. The V gene's germline CDR1 is SQVTM and CDR2 ANQGSEA. In DNA form, the CDR3 reads TGCAGCGCACAGGGACGTCACTACAATGAGCAGTTCTTC. It encodes CSAQGRHYNEQFF.

The chain joins TRBV7-2 to TRBJ2-2, with 12 bases aligning to TRBD2. Looked up from germline, CDR1 is SGHTA and CDR2 is FQGNSA. Trimming at V came to 7 bases and at J to 7 bases, leaving 4 bases not matched to a gene. The CDR3 loop spans 14 amino acids. The CDR3 DNA follows: TGTGCCAGCACCCGACTAGCGGGAGTCGGGGAGCTGTTTTTT. Translation: CASTRLAGVGELFF.

This clone was observed a handful of times. The chain links TRBV25-1 to TRBJ1-5, with D unresolved. This CDR3 spans 13 amino acids. Trimming removed 7 bases at V and 0 bases at J, with 7 bases between. Germline assignment: CDR1 MGHDK and CDR2 SYGVNS. The DNA for the CDR3 is TGTGCCAGCAATGCAGGTAGCAATCAGCCCCAGCATTTT. Residues: CASNAGSNQPQHF.

The rearrangement joins TRBV7-8 to TRBJ1-1; possibly TRBD1 for D (6 bases). V was trimmed by 1 base and J by 2 bases, leaving 11 bases between them. CDR1 SGHVS and CDR2 FQNEAQ come from the germline V gene. The CDR3 extends over 15 amino acids. The CDR3 is CASSLVAGVNTEAFF. The CDR3 coding sequence is TGTGCCAGCAGCTTAGTGGCAGGGGTTAACACTGAAGCTTTCTTT.

The chain combines TRBV5-1 with TRBJ2-7; D is ambiguous. The CDR3 spans 12 residues. V lost 2 bases and J lost 5, with 8 bases in between. The germline CDR1 and CDR2 sequences are SGHRS and YFSETQ. CDR3 DNA: TGCGCCAGCAGCTTCGAGTTGGACGAGCAGTACTTC. Protein product: CASSFELDEQYF.

V and J are TRBV29-1 and TRBJ2-7; tentative D call: TRBD1 (5 bases). The CDR3 runs to 12 residues. Germline CDR1 and CDR2: SQVTM and ANQGSEA. With 4 bases removed from V and 5 bases from J, the gap between germline ends came to 12 bases. The CDR3: CSVVLQGNEQYF. The CDR3 nucleotides are TGCAGCGTTGTGCTTCAGGGAAACGAGCAGTACTTC.

The rearrangement links TRBV2 to TRBJ1-2; perhaps TRBD1 as D (6 bases). The CDR3 sequence is 14 residues long. From germline, CDR1 is SNHLY and CDR2 FYNNEI. V was trimmed by 0 bases and J by 7 bases, leaving 12 bases between them. CDR3 DNA sequence: TGTGCCAGCAGTGAAGCGCAGTCAGGGGCTGGCTACACCTTC. This gives the protein CASSEAQSGAGYTF.

The V gene is TRBV5-1, the J gene TRBJ2-3; 9 positions match TRBD1. V lost 4 bases and J lost 2; bases outside the gene matches: 5. The CDR3 contains 15 residues. Germline assignment: CDR1 SGHRS and CDR2 YFSETQ. This CDR3 is CASSAGDRVTDTQYF. CDR3 nucleotides: TGCGCCAGCAGCGCCGGGGACAGGGTCACAGATACGCAGTATTTT.

This rearrangement joins TRBV20-1 to TRBJ1-1; 7 positions agree with TRBD1. The length of the CDR3 is 15 residues. Trimming removed 3 bases from V and 5 bases from J; junction bases left unmatched: 12. Germline V lookup: CDR1 DFQATT, CDR2 SNEGSKA (reference sequence). The CDR3: CSASPPTGMGTEAFF. The CDR3 region has the DNA TGCAGTGCTAGTCCCCCGACAGGGATGGGGACTGAAGCTTTCTTT.

The chain recombines TRBV7-9 with TRBJ1-2, with 7 bases identical to TRBD1. CDR1 and CDR2 from the germline V gene are SEHNR and FQNEAQ (reference sequence). Germline trimming cut 1 base from V and 5 bases from J; bases unmatched to any gene: 7. The CDR3 spans 15 residues. The CDR3 protein is CASSLGRRGVYGYTF. The DNA of the CDR3 is TGTGCCAGCAGCTTAGGGCGCAGGGGGGTGTATGGCTACACCTTC.

CDR3 in amino acids: CASSLGLAGVYEQYF. Here the CDR3 DNA reads TGTGCCAGCAGCCTCGGACTAGCGGGGGTCTACGAGCAGTACTTC. The chain employs TRBV3-1 (or the pseudogene TRBV3-2) and TRBJ2-7, with 13 bases that match TRBD2. Germline lookup yields CDR1 LGHDT and CDR2 YNNKEL (reference sequence). V was pared by 4 bases and J by 3 bases, with 3 bases of the junction left unmatched. The CDR3 is 15 residues long.